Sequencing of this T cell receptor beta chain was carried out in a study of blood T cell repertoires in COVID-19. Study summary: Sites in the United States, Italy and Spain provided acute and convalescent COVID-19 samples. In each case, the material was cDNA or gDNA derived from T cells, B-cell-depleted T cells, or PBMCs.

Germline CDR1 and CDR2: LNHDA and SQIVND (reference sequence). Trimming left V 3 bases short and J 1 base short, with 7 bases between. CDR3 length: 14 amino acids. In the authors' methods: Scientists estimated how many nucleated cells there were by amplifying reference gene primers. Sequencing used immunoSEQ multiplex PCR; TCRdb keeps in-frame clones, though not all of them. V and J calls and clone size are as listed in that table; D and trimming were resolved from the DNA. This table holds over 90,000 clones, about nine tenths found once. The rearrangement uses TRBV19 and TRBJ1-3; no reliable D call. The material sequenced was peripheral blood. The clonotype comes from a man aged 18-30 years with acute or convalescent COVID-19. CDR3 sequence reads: CASSIRGSGNTIYF. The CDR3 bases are TGTGCCAGTAGTATCCGGGGATCTGGAAACACCATATATTTT.